This T cell receptor (beta chain) was recovered during a study of blood T cell repertoires in COVID-19. Study overall: Sites in the United States, Italy and Spain provided acute and convalescent COVID-19 samples. PBMCs, B-cell-depleted T cells, or T cells provided the cDNA or gDNA that made up the material.

Per the original data handling: Amplification from reference gene primers served as the basis for estimated nucleated cell counts. The assay was immunoSEQ multiplex PCR, and TCRdb's table has in-frame clones only and misses some. The V and J calls and the clone size are those of that table, but D and trimming were determined from the DNA. Here the sample spans 400,000 to 500,000 clones, roughly 90% being singletons. Per the germline V gene, CDR1 is MNHEY and CDR2 is SMNVEV (reference sequence). Deletions cut 0 bases from V and 0 bases from J, with 14 bases between. The CDR3 has 17 residues. The chain uses TRBV27 and TRBJ1-2; D unresolved. The source material was peripheral blood. This TCR derives from a woman aged 25-40 years with active or convalescent COVID-19. For the CDR3, the DNA is TGTGCCAGCAGTTTATCGTTGCGGGCGGAAGCTAACTATGGCTACACCTTC. Residues: CASSLSLRAEANYGYTF.